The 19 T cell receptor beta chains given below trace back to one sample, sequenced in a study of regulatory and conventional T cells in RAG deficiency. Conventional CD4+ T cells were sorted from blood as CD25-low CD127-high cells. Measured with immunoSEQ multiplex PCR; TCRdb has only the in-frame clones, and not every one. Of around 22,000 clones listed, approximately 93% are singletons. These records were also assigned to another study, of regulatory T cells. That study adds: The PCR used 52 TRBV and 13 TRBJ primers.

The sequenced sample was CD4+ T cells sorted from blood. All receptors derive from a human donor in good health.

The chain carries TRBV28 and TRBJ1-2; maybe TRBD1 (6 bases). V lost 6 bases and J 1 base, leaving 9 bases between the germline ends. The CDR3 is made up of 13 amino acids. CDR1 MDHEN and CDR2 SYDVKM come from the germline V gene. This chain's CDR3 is CASSYRVNYGYTF. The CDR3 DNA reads TGTGCCAGCAGCTACAGGGTTAACTATGGCTACACCTTC.

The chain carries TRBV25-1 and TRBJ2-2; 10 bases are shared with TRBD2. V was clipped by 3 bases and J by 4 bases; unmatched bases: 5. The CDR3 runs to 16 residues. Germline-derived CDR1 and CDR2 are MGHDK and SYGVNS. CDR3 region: CASSEGLAFPTGELFF. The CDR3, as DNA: TGTGCCAGCAGTGAGGGACTAGCGTTCCCCACCGGGGAGCTGTTTTTT.

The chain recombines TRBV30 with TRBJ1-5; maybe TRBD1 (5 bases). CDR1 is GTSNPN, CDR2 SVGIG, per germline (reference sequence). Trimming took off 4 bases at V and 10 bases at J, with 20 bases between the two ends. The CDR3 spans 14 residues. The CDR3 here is CAWNDQGTFSPQHF. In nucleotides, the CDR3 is TGTGCCTGGAACGACCAGGGAACGTTCAGCCCCCAGCATTTT.

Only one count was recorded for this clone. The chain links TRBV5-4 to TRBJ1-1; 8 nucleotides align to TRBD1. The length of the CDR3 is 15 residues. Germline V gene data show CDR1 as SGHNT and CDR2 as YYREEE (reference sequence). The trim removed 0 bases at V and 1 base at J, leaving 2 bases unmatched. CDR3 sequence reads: CASSLAGGRNTEAFF. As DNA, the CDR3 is TGTGCCAGCAGCTTGGCAGGGGGCCGGAACACTGAAGCTTTCTTT.

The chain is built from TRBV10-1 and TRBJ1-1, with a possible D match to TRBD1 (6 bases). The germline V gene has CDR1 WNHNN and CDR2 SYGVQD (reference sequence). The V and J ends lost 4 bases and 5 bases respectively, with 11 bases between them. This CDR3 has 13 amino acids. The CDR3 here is CASSVQGGTEAFF. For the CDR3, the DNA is TGCGCCAGCAGTGTACAGGGAGGAACTGAAGCTTTCTTT.

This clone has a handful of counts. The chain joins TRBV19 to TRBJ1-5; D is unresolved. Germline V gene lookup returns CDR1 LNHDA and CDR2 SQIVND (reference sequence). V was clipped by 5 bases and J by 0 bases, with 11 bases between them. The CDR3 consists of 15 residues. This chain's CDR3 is CASSDTYDSNQPQHF. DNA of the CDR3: TGTGCCAGTAGTGATACTTACGATAGCAATCAGCCCCAGCATTTT.

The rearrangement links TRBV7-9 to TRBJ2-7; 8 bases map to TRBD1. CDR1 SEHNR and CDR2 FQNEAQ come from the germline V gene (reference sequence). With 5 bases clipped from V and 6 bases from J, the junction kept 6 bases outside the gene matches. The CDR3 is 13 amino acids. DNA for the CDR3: TGTGCCAGCAGCACGACAGGGGAGAGCGAGCAGTACTTC. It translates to CASSTTGESEQYF. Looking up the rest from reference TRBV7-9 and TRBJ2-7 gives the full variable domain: DTGVSQNPRHKITKRGQNVTFRCDPISEHNRLYWYRQTLGQGPEFLTYFQNEAQLEKSRLLSDRFSAERPKGSFSTLEIQRTEQGDSAMYLCASSTTGESEQYFGPGTRLTVT.

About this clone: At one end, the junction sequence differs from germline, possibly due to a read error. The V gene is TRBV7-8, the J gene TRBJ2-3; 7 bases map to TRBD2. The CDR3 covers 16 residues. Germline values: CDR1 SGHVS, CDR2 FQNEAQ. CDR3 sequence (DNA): TGTGCCAGCTGCTTCTCTAGCGGAGCACGCACAGATACGCAGTATTTT. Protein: CASCFSSGARTDTQYF.

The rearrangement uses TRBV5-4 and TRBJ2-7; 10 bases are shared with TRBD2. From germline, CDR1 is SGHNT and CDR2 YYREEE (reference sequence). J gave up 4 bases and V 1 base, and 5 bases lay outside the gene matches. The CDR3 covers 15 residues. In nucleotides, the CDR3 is TGTGCCAGCAGCTTGTCCAGCGGGGGGGCGTACGAGCAGTACTTC. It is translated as CASSLSSGGAYEQYF.

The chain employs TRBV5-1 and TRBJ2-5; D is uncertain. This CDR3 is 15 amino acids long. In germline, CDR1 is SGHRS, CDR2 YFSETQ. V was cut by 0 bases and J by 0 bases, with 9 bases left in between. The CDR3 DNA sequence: TGCGCCAGCAGCTTGGGTTTTACGGACCAAGAGACCCAGTACTTC. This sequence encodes CASSLGFTDQETQYF.

The DNA for the CDR3 is TGTGCCAGCAGTGAACCTTGGGACCTGACCATCACAGATACGCAGTATTTT. Its protein is CASSEPWDLTITDTQYF. The chain employs TRBV6-1 and TRBJ2-3; D is possibly TRBD1 or TRBD2 (5 bases each). This CDR3 contains 17 residues. Germline values: CDR1 MNHNS, CDR2 SASEGT. V gave up 2 bases and J gave up 2 bases, with 17 bases separating them.

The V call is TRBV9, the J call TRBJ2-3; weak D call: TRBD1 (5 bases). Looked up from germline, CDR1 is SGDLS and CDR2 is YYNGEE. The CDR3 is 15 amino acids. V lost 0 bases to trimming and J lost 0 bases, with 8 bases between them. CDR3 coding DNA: TGTGCCAGCAGCGTAGCTCAGGGTAGCACAGATACGCAGTATTTT. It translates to CASSVAQGSTDTQYF.

CDR3 sequence: CSGSSVHTQYF. The CDR3 DNA follows: TGCAGCGGGTCTAGCGTACATACGCAGTATTTT. J is TRBJ2-3 and V is TRBV29-1; TRBD2 might be the D (6 bases). Trimming removed 7 bases at V and 7 bases at J, with 12 bases between. The V gene's germline CDR1 is SQVTM and CDR2 ANQGSEA. The CDR3 covers 11 residues.

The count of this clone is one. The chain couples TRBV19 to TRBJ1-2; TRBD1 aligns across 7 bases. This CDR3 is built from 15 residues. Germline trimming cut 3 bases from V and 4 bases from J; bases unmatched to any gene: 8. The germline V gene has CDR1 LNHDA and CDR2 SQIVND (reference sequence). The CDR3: CASSIRTGESYGYTF. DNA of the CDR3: TGTGCCAGTAGTATCCGAACAGGGGAATCCTATGGCTACACCTTC.

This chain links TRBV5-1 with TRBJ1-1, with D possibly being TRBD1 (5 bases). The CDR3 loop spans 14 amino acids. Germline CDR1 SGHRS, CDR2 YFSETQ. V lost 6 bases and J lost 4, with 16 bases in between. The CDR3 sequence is CASNYQGGVTEAFF. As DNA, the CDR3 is TGCGCCAGCAACTACCAGGGAGGGGTCACTGAAGCTTTCTTT.

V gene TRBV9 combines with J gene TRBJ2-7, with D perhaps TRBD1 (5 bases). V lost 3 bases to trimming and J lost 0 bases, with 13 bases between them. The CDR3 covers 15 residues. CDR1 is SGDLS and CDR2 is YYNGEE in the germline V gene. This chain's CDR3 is CASSEAGSSSYEQYF. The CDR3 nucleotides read TGTGCCAGCAGCGAGGCAGGGTCAAGCTCCTACGAGCAGTACTTC.

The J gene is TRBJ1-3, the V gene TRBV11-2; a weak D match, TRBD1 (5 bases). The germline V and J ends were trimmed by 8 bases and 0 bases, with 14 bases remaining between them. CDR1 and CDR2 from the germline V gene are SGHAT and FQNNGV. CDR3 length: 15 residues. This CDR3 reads CASRSGPSSGNTIYF. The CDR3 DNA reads TGTGCCAGCCGCTCGGGGCCTTCCTCTGGAAACACCATATATTTT.

CDR3 region: CASSRGGSEGSYEQYF. CDR3 bases: TGCGCCAGCAGCCGCGGCGGGAGTGAAGGGTCCTACGAGCAGTACTTC. The chain has TRBV4-1 and TRBJ2-7, with 7 nucleotides matching TRBD2. V shed 4 bases, J shed 1 base, and the junction held 10 bases outside the gene matches. Germline V lookup: CDR1 MGHRA, CDR2 YSYEKL. The CDR3 totals 16 residues.

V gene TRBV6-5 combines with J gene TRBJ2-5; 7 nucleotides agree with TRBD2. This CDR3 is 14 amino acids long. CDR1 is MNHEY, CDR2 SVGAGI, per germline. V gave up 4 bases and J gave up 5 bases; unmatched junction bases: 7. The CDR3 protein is CASSSGGVVETQYF. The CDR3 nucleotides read TGTGCCAGCAGTTCGGGGGGAGTAGTGGAGACCCAGTACTTC.